A selection of T cell receptor beta chains follows, all from one sample in a study of shared T cell receptors in the human thymus. Assay used: immunoSEQ multiplex PCR; TCRdb lists only in-frame clones, some missing. In the table there are under 850,000 clones, roughly 88% of which are singletons. The same data also contributed to another study, on human thymus T cells.

Sequences were obtained from thymocytes. These receptors all stem from a boy younger than two with a congenital heart defect. CDR3s leave out the opening cysteine and the closing phenylalanine or tryptophan. Fields, in order: clone size, V gene, J gene, CDR3 protein. A row's size may be missing; if present it is once, few, many or a size class.

abundance: few; v_gene: TRBV7-3; j_gene: TRBJ2-5; CDR3aa: ASSLGASGSYETQY
abundance: .; v_gene: TRBV27; j_gene: TRBJ2-7; CDR3aa: ASSLRGRTTYEQY
abundance: .; v_gene: TRBV7-2; j_gene: TRBJ2-7; CDR3aa: ASSLARGTSGISYEQY
abundance: .; v_gene: TRBV6-1; j_gene: TRBJ1-1; CDR3aa: ASSVSTGGAEAF
abundance: few; v_gene: TRBV29-1; j_gene: TRBJ1-1; CDR3aa: SVETDRGMNTEAF
abundance: once; v_gene: TRBV23-1; j_gene: TRBJ2-7; CDR3aa: ASEITKRDRCPYEQY
abundance: few; v_gene: TRBV29-1; j_gene: TRBJ2-7; CDR3aa: SVKDRVVGSGEQY
abundance: .; v_gene: TRBV2; j_gene: TRBJ2-7; CDR3aa: ASILSGDYEQY
abundance: .; v_gene: TRBV12-5; j_gene: TRBJ1-2; CDR3aa: ASGLVLWANYGYT
abundance: .; v_gene: TRBV7-8; j_gene: TRBJ2-7; CDR3aa: ASSYLGGEDYEQY
abundance: .; v_gene: TRBV4-3; j_gene: TRBJ2-4; CDR3aa: ASSQTITGAKNIQY
abundance: .; v_gene: TRBV6-5; j_gene: TRBJ1-2; CDR3aa: ASSFKQGGRYGYT
abundance: .; v_gene: TRBV28; j_gene: TRBJ2-3; CDR3aa: ASSFDQLAGEGIADTQY
abundance: .; v_gene: TRBV21-1; j_gene: TRBJ2-5; CDR3aa: ASTETQY
abundance: .; v_gene: TRBV12-5; j_gene: TRBJ2-7; CDR3aa: ASVPLGGEQY
abundance: .; v_gene: TRBV4-2; j_gene: TRBJ2-1; CDR3aa: ASSPPGLAPYNEQF
abundance: .; v_gene: TRBV27; j_gene: TRBJ2-3; CDR3aa: ASSPLTGALAGGIDTQY
abundance: .; v_gene: TRBV28; j_gene: TRBJ1-3; CDR3aa: ASSFFQIGTIY
abundance: .; v_gene: TRBV10-3; j_gene: TRBJ2-1; CDR3aa: AAERSGGGEQF
abundance: .; v_gene: TRBV11-2; j_gene: TRBJ1-4; CDR3aa: ASSPLTTHNEKLF
abundance: .; v_gene: TRBV18; j_gene: TRBJ1-1; CDR3aa: ASSPRGTGRAEAF
abundance: .; v_gene: TRBV6-6; j_gene: TRBJ2-7; CDR3aa: ASSYSRGPEQY
abundance: .; v_gene: TRBV10-3; j_gene: TRBJ2-7; CDR3aa: AISASGRSYEQY
abundance: .; v_gene: TRBV5-6; j_gene: TRBJ2-2; CDR3aa: ASSSRLAGKNTGELF
abundance: .; v_gene: TRBV5-6; j_gene: TRBJ1-2; CDR3aa: ASRSGTGVPGYT
abundance: .; v_gene: TRBV4-1; j_gene: TRBJ2-4; CDR3aa: ASSQAETGRKNIQY
abundance: .; v_gene: TRBV28; j_gene: TRBJ2-1; CDR3aa: ASSHRTSGRRNEQF